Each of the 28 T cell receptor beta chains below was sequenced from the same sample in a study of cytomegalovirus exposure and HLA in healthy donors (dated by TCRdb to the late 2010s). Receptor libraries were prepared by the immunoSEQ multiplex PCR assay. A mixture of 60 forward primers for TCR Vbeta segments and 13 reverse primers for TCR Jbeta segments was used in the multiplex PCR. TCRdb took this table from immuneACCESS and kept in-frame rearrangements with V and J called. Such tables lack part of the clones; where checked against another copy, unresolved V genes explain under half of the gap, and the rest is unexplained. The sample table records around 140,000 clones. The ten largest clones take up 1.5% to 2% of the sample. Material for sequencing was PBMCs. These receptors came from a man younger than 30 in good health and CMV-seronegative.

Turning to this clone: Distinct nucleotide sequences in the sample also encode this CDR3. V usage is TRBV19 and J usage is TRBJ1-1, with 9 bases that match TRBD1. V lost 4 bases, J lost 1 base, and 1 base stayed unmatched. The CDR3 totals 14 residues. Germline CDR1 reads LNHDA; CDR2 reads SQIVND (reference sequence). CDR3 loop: CASSKGQGNTEAFF. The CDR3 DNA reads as TGTGCCAGTAGTAAGGGACAGGGGAACACTGAAGCTTTCTTT. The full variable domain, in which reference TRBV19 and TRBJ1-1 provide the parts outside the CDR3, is DGGITQSPKYLFRKEGQNVTLSCEQNLNHDAMYWYRQDPGQGLRLIYYSQIVNDFQKGDIAEGYSVSREKKESFPLTVTSAQKNPTAFYLCASSKGQGNTEAFFGQGTRLTVV.

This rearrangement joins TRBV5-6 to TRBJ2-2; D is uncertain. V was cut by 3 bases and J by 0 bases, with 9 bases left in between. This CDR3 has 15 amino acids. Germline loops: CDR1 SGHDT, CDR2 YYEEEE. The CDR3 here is CASSSTPANTGELFF. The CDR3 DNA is TGTGCCAGCAGCTCGACACCCGCGAACACCGGGGAGCTGTTTTTT.

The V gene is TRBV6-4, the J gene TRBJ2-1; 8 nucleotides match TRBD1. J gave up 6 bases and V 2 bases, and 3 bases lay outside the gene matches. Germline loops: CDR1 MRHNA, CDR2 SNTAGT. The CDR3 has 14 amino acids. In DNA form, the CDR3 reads TGTGCCAGCAGTGACGGGCAGGGGGCCAATGAGCAGTTCTTC. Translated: CASSDGQGANEQFF.

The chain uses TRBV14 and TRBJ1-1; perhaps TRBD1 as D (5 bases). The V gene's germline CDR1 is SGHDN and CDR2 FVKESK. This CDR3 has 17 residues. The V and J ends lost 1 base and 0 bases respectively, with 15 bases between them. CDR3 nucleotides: TGTGCCAGCAGCCAAGGCATTTGGGGCTTGATGAACACTGAAGCTTTCTTT. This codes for CASSQGIWGLMNTEAFF.

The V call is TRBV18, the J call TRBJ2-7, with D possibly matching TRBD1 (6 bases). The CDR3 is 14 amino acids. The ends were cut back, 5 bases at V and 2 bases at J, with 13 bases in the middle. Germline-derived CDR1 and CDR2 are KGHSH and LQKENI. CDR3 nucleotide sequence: TGTGCCAGCTCAGTGGGGGCCCAGACCTACGAGCAGTACTTC. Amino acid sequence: CASSVGAQTYEQYF.

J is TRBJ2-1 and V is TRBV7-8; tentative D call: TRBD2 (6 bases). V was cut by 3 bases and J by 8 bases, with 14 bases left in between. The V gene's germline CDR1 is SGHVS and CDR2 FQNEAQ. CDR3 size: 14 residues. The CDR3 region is CASSFGELAYEQFF. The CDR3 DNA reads TGTGCCAGCAGCTTCGGGGAACTAGCTTATGAGCAGTTCTTC.

The CDR3 DNA sequence: TGCGCCAGCAGTCGACAGGGCGGTGGGGAGACCCAGTACTTC. Translation: CASSRQGGGETQYF. The chain carries TRBV5-1 and TRBJ2-5; 7 bases align to TRBD1. This CDR3 has 14 residues. V was clipped by 5 bases and J by 5 bases; unmatched bases: 9. Germline values: CDR1 SGHRS, CDR2 YFSETQ.

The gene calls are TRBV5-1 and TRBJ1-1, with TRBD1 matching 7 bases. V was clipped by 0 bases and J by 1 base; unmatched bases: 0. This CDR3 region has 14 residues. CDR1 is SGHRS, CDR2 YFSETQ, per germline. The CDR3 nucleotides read TGCGCCAGCAGCTTGGGGGACAGGAACACTGAAGCTTTCTTT. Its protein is CASSLGDRNTEAFF. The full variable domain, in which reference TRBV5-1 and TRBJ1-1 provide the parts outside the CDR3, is KAGVTQTPRYLIKTRGQQVTLSCSPISGHRSVSWYQQTPGQGLQFLFEYFSETQRNKGNFPGRFSGRQFSNSRSEMNVSTLELGDSALYLCASSLGDRNTEAFFGQGTRLTVV.

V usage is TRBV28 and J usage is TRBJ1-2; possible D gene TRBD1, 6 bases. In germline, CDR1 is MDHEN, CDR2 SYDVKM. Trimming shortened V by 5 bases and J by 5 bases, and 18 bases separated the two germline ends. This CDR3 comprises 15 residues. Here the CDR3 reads CASSPVDRPVYGYTF. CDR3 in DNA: TGTGCCAGCAGTCCCGTCGACAGGCCGGTGTATGGCTACACCTTC.

The CDR3 reads CASSPLAGGDEQFF. For the CDR3, the DNA is TGTGCCAGCAGCCCCCTGGCGGGGGGGGATGAGCAGTTCTTC. The chain joins TRBV14 to TRBJ2-1; 9 bases are shared with TRBD2. V was clipped by 4 bases and J by 8 bases; unmatched bases: 6. CDR1 is SGHDN, CDR2 FVKESK, per germline. The CDR3 is 14 residues long.

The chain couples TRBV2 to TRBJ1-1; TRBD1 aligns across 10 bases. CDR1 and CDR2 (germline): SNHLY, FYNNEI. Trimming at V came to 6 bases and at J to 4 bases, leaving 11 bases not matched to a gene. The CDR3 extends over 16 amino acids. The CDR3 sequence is CASRDDRGRLGTEAFF. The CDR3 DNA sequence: TGTGCCAGCAGAGATGACAGGGGGCGTTTGGGCACTGAAGCTTTCTTT.

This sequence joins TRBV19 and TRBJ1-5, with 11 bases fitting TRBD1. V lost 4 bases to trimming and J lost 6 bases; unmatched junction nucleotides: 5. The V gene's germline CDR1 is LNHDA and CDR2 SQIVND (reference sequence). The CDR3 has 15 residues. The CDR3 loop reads CASSNPGQGAQPQHF. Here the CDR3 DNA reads TGTGCCAGTAGTAACCCCGGACAGGGGGCTCAGCCCCAGCATTTT. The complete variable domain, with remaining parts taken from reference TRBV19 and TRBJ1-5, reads DGGITQSPKYLFRKEGQNVTLSCEQNLNHDAMYWYRQDPGQGLRLIYYSQIVNDFQKGDIAEGYSVSREKKESFPLTVTSAQKNPTAFYLCASSNPGQGAQPQHFGDGTRLSIL.

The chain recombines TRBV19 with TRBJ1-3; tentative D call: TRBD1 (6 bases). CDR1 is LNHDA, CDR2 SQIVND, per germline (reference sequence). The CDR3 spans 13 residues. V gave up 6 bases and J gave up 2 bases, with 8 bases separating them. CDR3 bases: TGTGCCAGTAGAAAGGGGGCTGGAAACACCATATATTTT. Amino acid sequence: CASRKGAGNTIYF.

The CDR3 DNA follows: TGTGCCAGCAGCCAGACTAGCGGTGAGCAGTTCTTC. Amino acids: CASSQTSGEQFF. This rearrangement joins TRBV5-6 to TRBJ2-1, with 9 bases identical to TRBD2. The V segment lost 4 bases and the J segment 9 bases; nucleotides outside the gene matches: 2. Germline lookup yields CDR1 SGHDT and CDR2 YYEEEE. The CDR3 spans 12 residues.

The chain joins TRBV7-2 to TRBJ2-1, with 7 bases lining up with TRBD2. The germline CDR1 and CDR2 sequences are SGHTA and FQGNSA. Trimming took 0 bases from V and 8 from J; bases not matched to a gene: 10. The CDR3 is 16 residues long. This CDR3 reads CASSLAISGVWDEQFF. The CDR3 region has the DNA TGTGCCAGCAGCTTAGCCATCAGCGGGGTCTGGGATGAGCAGTTCTTC.

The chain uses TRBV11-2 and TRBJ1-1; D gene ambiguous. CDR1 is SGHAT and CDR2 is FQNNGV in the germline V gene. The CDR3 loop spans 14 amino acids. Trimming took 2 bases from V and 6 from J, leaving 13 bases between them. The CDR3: CASSLSGFGAEAFF. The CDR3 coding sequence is TGTGCCAGCAGCTTATCGGGGTTCGGCGCTGAAGCTTTCTTT.

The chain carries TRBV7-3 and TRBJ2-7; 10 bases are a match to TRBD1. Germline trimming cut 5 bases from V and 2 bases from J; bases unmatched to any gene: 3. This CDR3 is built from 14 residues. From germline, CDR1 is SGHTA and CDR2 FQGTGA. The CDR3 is CASSPGQGAYEQYF. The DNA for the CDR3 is TGTGCCAGCAGCCCCGGACAGGGGGCCTACGAGCAGTACTTC.

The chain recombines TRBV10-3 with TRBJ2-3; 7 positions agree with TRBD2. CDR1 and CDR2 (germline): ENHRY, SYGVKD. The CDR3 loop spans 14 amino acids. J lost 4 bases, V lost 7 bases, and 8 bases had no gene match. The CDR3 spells CAIKGGSRSDTQYF. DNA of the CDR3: TGTGCCATCAAGGGCGGGAGTCGGTCAGATACGCAGTATTTT.

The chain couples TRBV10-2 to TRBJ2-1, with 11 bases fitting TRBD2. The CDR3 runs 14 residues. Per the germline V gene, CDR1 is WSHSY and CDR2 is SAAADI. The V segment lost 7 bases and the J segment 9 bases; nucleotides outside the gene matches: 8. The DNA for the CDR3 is TGCGCCAGCATTCATACTAGCGGGAGAGGTGAGCAGTTCTTC. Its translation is CASIHTSGRGEQFF.

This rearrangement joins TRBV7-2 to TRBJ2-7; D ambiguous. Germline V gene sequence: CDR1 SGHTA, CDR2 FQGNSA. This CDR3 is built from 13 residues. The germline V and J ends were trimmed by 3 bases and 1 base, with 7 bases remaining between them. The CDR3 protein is CASSLGRSYEQYF. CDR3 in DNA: TGTGCCAGCAGCTTGGGCAGGTCCTACGAGCAGTACTTC.

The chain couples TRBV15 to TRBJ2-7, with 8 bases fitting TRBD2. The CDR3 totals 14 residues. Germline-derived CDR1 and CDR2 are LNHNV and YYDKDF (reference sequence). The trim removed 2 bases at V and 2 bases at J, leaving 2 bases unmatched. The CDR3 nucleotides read TGTGCCACCAGCAGACTAGCGGGTCCCTACGAGCAGTACTTC. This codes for CATSRLAGPYEQYF. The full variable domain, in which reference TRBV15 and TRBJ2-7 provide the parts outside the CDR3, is DAMVIQNPRYQVTQFGKPVTLSCSQTLNHNVMYWYQQKSSQAPKLLFHYYDKDFNNEADTPDNFQSRRPNTSFCFLDIRSPGLGDTAMYLCATSRLAGPYEQYFGPGTRLTVT.

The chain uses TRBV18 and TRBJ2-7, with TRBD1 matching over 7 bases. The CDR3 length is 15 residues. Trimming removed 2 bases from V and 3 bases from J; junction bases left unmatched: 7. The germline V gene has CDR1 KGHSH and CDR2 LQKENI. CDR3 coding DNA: TGTGCCAGCTCACCAGGACAGGATTTTATCTACGAGCAGTACTTC. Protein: CASSPGQDFIYEQYF.

In DNA form, the CDR3 reads TGTGCCAGCAGCGCCGGGGGGCAATTCACCGGGGAGCTGTTTTTT. It codes for CASSAGGQFTGELFF. V and J are TRBV9 and TRBJ2-2, with D possibly TRBD2 on 7 matching bases. V was shortened by 3 bases and J by 4 bases, with 13 bases between the two germline ends. Germline V CDR1 and CDR2: SGDLS, YYNGEE. This CDR3 has 15 residues.

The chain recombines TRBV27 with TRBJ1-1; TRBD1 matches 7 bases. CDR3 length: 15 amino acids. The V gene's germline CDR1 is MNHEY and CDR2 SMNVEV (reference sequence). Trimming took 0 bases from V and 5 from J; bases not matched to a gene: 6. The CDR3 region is CASSLSNRGPTEAFF. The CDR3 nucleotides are TGTGCCAGCAGTTTATCGAACAGGGGTCCGACTGAAGCTTTCTTT.

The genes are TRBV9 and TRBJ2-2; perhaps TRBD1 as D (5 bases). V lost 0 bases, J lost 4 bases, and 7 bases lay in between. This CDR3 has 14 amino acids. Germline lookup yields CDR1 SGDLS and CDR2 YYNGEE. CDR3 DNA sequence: TGTGCCAGCAGCGTAGCCCAGGGCACCGGGGAGCTGTTTTTT. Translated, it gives CASSVAQGTGELFF.

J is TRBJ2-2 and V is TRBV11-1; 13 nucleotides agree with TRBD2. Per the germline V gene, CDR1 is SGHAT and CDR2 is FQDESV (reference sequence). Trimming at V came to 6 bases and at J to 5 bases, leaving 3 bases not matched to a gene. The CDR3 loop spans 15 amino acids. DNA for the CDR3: TGTGCCAGCAGTACGACTAGCGGGGGGACCGGGGAGCTGTTTTTT. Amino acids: CASSTTSGGTGELFF.

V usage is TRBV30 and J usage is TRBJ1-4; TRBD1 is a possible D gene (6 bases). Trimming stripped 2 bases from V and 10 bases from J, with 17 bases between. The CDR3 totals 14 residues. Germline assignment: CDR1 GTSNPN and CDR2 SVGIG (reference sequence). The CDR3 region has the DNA TGTGCCTGGAGTCGGGACCAGGGGATGGGAAAACTGTTTTTT. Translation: CAWSRDQGMGKLFF.

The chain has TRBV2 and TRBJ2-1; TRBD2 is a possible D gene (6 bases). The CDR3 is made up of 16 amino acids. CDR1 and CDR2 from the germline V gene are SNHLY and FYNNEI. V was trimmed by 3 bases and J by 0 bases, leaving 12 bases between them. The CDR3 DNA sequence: TGTGCCAGCAGTGAGGAGGGGACGAGCTCCTACAATGAGCAGTTCTTC. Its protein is CASSEEGTSSYNEQFF.